Sequencing of this T cell receptor (beta chain) was carried out in a study of human T cells and chemical hapten exposure. The time point denotes: pre-sensitization, week 0. Treatment meaning: therapeutic diphenylcyclopropenone sensitization with weekly scalp DPC. MiXCR, run by TCRdb on the RACE reads, gives a single entry per CDR3 protein. The table records approximately 38,000 distinct CDR3 sequences, about 10% of them present only once. This clonotype was seen at least ten times. The V and J ends lost 6 bases and 2 bases, in that order; junction bases with no gene match: 13. The CDR3 covers 19 residues. Germline V gene sequence: CDR1 SNHLY, CDR2 FYNNEI.

The sequencing used whole blood, collected in connection with sensitization to the hapten diphenylcyclopropenone (DPC). The sequence was collected from a young man with alopecia areata. Some clones in this sample may be carry-over from other donors' samples. The J gene is TRBJ1-6, the V gene TRBV2; 10 bases line up with TRBD1. The CDR3, as DNA: TGTGCCAGCAGGGGGGACAGGGGCGTAATGCTACCCTATAATTCACCCCTCCACTTT. Residues: CASRGDRGVMLPYNSPLHF.